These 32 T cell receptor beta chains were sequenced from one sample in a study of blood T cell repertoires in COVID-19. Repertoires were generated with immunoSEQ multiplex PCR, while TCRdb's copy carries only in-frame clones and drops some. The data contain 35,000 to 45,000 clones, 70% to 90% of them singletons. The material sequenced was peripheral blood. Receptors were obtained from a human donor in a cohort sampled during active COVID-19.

The CDR3 loop is CASSRRWSSYNEQFF. The CDR3 DNA sequence: TGTGCCAGTAGTAGGCGCTGGAGCTCCTACAATGAGCAGTTCTTC. The gene calls are TRBV19 and TRBJ2-1, with D unclear. The V end was cut by 4 bases, the J end by 0 bases, with 10 bases between. The germline V gene has CDR1 LNHDA and CDR2 SQIVND (reference sequence). This CDR3 contains 15 residues.

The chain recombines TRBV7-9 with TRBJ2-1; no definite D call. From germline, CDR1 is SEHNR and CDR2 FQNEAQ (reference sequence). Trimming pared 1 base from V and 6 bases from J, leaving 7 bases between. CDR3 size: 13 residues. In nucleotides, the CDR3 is TGTGCCAGCAGCTTAGGAGGCGGCAATGAGCAGTTCTTC. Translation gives CASSLGGGNEQFF.

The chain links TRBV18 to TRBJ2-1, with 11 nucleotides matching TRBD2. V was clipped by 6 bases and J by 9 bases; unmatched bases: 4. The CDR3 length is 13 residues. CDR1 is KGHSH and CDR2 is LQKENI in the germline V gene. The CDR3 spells CASSGGLAGEQFF. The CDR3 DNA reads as TGTGCCAGCTCGGGAGGACTAGCGGGTGAGCAGTTCTTC.

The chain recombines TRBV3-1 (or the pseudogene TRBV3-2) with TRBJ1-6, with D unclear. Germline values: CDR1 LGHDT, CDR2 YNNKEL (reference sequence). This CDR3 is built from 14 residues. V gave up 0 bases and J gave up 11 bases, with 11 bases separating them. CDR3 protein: CASSQDWQYTPLHF. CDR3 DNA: TGTGCCAGCAGCCAAGATTGGCAGTATACACCCCTCCACTTT.

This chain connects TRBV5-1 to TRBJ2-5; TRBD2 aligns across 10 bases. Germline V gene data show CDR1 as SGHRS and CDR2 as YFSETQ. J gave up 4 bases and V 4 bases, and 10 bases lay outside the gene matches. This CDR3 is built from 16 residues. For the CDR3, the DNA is TGCGCCAGCAGCGGCGGGACTAGCGCCCGAGGAGAGACCCAGTACTTC. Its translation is CASSGGTSARGETQYF. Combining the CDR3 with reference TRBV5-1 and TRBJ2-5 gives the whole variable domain KAGVTQTPRYLIKTRGQQVTLSCSPISGHRSVSWYQQTPGQGLQFLFEYFSETQRNKGNFPGRFSGRQFSNSRSEMNVSTLELGDSALYLCASSGGTSARGETQYFGPGTRLLVL.

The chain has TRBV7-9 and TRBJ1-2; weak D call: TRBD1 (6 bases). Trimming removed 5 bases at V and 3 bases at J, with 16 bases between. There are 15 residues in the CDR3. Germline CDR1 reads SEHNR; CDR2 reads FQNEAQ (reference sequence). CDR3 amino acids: CASSQGGREDYGYTF. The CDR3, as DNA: TGTGCCAGCAGCCAAGGGGGGAGGGAGGACTATGGCTACACCTTC. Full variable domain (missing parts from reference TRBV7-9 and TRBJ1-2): DTGVSQNPRHKITKRGQNVTFRCDPISEHNRLYWYRQTLGQGPEFLTYFQNEAQLEKSRLLSDRFSAERPKGSFSTLEIQRTEQGDSAMYLCASSQGGREDYGYTFGSGTRLTVV.

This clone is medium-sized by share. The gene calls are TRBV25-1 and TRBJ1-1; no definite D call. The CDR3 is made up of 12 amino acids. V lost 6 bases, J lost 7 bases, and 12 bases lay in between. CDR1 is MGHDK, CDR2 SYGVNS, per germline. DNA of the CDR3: TGTGCCAGCAGACCCCGACGGGGTGAAGCTTTCTTT. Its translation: CASRPRRGEAFF.

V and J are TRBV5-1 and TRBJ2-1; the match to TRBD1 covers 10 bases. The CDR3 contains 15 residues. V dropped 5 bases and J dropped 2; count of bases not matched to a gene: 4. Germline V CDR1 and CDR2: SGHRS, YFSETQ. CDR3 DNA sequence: TGCGCCAGCAGTTCCGGGACAGGGGCCTACAATGAGCAGTTCTTC. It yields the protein CASSSGTGAYNEQFF. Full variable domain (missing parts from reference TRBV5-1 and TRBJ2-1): KAGVTQTPRYLIKTRGQQVTLSCSPISGHRSVSWYQQTPGQGLQFLFEYFSETQRNKGNFPGRFSGRQFSNSRSEMNVSTLELGDSALYLCASSSGTGAYNEQFFGPGTRLTVL.

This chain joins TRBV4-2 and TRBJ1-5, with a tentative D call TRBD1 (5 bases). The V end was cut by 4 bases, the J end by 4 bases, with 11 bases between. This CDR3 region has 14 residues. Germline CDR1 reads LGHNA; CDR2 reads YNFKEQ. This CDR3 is CASSPSGGNQPQHF. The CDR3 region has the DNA TGTGCCAGCAGCCCGTCGGGGGGTAATCAGCCCCAGCATTTT.

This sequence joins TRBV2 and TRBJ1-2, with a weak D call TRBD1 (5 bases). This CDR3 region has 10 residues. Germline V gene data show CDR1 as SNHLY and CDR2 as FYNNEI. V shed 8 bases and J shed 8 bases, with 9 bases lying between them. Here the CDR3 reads CASRKGGYTF. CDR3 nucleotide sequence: TGTGCCAGCCGGAAGGGGGGCTACACCTTC. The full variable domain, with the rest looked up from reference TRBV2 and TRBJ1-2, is EPEVTQTPSHQVTQMGQEVILRCVPISNHLYFYWYRQILGQKVEFLVSFYNNEISEKSEIFDDQFSVERPDGSNFTLKIRSTKLEDSAMYFCASRKGGYTFGSGTRLTVV.

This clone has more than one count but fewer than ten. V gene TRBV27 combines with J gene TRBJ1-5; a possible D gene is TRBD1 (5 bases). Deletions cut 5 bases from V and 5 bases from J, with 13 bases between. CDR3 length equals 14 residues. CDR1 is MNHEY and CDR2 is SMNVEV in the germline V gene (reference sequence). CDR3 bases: TGTGCCAGCAGTCCCTTCGGGGGGGATCAGCCCCAGCATTTT. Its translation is CASSPFGGDQPQHF.

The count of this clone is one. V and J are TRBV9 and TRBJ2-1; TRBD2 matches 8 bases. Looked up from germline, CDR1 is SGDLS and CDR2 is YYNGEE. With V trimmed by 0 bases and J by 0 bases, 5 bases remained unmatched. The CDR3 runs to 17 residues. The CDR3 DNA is TGTGCCAGCAGCGTAGCCTTAGCGGGGACCTCCTACAATGAGCAGTTCTTC. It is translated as CASSVALAGTSYNEQFF.

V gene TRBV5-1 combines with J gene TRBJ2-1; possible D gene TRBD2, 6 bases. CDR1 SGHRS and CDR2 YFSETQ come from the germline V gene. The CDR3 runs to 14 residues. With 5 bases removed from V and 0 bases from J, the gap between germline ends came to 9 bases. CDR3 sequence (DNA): TGCGCCAGCAGTGGGGGGTCCTCCTACAATGAGCAGTTCTTC. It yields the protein CASSGGSSYNEQFF.

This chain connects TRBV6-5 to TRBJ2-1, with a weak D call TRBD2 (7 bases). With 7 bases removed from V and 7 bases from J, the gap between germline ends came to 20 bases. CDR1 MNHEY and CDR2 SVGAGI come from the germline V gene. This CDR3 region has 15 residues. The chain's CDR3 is CASMSGGRWENEQFF. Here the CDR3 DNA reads TGTGCCAGCATGTCGGGGGGCCGTTGGGAGAATGAGCAGTTCTTC.

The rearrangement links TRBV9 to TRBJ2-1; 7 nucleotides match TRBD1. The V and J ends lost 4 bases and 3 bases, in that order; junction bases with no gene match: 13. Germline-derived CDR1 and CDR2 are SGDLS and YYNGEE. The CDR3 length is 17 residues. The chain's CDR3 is CASSLHRGSASYNEQFF. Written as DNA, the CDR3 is TGTGCCAGCAGCTTACACAGGGGCTCGGCTAGCTACAATGAGCAGTTCTTC.

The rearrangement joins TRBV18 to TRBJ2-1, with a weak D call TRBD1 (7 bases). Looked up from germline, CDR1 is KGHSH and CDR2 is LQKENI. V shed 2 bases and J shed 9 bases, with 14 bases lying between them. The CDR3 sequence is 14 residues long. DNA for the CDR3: TGTGCCAGCTCACCAGCAGGGGGGTTAACTGAGCAGTTCTTC. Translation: CASSPAGGLTEQFF.

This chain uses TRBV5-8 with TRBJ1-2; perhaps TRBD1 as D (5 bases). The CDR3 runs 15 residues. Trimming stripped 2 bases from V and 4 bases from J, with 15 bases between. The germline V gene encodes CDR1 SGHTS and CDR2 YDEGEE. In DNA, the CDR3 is TGTGCCAGCAGCTTTAGTGGGGCTTCAAGCTATGGCTACACCTTC. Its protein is CASSFSGASSYGYTF.

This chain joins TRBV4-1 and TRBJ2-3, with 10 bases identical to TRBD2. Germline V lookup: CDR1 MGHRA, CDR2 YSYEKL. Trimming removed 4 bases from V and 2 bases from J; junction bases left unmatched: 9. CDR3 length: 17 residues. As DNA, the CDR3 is TGCGCCAGCAGCCGAAGAGCGGGAGGGCCGAACACAGATACGCAGTATTTT. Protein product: CASSRRAGGPNTDTQYF.

The CDR3: CAITTGDLPYEQYF. The CDR3 bases are TGTGCCATCACGACAGGGGATCTACCTTACGAGCAGTACTTC. The rearrangement uses TRBV2 and TRBJ2-7; 8 nucleotides line up with TRBD1. CDR3 length equals 14 residues. V gave up 10 bases and J gave up 4 bases; unmatched junction bases: 12. Per the germline V gene, CDR1 is SNHLY and CDR2 is FYNNEI.

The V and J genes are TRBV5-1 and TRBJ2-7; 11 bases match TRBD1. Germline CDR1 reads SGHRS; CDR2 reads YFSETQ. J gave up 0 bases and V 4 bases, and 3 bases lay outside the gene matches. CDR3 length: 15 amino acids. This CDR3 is CASSRGQGASYEQYF. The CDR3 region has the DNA TGCGCCAGCAGCCGAGGACAGGGGGCCTCCTACGAGCAGTACTTC.

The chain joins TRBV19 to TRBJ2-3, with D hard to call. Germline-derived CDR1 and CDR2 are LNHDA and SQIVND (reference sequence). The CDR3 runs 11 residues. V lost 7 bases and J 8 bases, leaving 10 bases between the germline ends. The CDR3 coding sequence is TGTGCCAGTACCAATGTCGGTACGCAGTATTTT. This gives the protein CASTNVGTQYF.

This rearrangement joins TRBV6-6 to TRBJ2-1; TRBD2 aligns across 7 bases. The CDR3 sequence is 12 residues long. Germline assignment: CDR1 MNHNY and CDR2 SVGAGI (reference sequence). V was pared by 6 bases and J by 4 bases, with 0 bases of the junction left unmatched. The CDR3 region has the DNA TGTGCCAGCAGCGGGGGGTACAATGAGCAGTTCTTC. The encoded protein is CASSGGYNEQFF.

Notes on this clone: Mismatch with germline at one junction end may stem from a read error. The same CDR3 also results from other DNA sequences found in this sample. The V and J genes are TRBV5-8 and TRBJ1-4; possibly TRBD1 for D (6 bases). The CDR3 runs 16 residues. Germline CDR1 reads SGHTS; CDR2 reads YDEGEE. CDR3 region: CASSLWTVTPNEKLFF. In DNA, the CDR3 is TGTGCCAGCAGCTTGTGGACAGTAACGCCGAATGAAAAGCTGTTTTTT.

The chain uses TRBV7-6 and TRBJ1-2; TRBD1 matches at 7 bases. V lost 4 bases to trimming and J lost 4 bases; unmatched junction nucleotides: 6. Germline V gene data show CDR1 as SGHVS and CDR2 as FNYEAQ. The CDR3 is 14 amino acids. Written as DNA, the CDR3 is TGTGCCAGCAGCTACAACAGGGGTCCCTATGGCTACACCTTC. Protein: CASSYNRGPYGYTF. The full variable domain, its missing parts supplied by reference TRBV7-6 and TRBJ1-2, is GAGVSQSPRYKVTKRGQDVALRCDPISGHVSLYWYRQALGQGPEFLTYFNYEAQQDKSGLPNDRFSAERPEGSISTLTIQRTEQRDSAMYRCASSYNRGPYGYTFGSGTRLTVV.

CDR3 protein: CASSFGAGGKETQYF. The DNA for the CDR3 is TGTGCCAGCAGCTTTGGGGCAGGAGGGAAAGAGACCCAGTACTTC. The chain carries TRBV11-2 and TRBJ2-5, with a tentative D call TRBD2 (6 bases). In germline, CDR1 is SGHAT, CDR2 FQNNGV. This CDR3 spans 15 amino acids. V shed 3 bases and J shed 3 bases, with 14 bases lying between them.

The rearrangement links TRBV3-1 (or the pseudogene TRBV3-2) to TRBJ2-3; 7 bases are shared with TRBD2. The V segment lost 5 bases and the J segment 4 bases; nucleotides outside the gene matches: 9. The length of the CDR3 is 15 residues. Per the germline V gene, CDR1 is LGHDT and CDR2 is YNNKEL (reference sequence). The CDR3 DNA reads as TGTGCCAGCAGCTTTTTTGGACTAGGGGCAGATACGCAGTATTTT. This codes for CASSFFGLGADTQYF.

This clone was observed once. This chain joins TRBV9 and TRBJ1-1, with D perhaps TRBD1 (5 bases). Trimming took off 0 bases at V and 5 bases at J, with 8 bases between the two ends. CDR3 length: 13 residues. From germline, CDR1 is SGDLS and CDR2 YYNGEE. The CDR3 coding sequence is TGTGCCAGCAGCGTAGGGAAGGGGACTGAAGCTTTCTTT. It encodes CASSVGKGTEAFF.

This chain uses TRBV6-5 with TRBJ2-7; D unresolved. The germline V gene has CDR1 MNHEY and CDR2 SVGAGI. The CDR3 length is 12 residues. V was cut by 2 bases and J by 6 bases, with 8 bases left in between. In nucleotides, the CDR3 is TGTGCCAGCAGTTACGTCGGCGGCGAGCAGTACTTC. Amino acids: CASSYVGGEQYF.

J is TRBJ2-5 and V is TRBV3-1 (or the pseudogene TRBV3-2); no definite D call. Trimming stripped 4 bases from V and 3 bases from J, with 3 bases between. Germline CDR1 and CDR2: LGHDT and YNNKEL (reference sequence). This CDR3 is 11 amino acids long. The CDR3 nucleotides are TGTGCCAGCAGCCTTAAAGAGACCCAGTACTTC. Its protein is CASSLKETQYF.

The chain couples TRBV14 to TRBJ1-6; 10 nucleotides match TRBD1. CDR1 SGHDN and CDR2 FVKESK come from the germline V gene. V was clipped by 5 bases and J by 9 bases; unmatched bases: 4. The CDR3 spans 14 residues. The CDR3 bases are TGTGCCAGCAGCTGGACAGGGGGTATTTCACCCCTCCACTTT. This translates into CASSWTGGISPLHF. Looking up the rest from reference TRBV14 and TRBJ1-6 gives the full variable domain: EAGVTQFPSHSVIEKGQTVTLRCDPISGHDNLYWYRRVMGKEIKFLLHFVKESKQDESGMPNNRFLAERTGGTYSTLKVQPAELEDSGVYFCASSWTGGISPLHFGNGTRLTVT.

CDR3 DNA: TGTGCCAGCGGGAGCGGGGGGACCACAGATACGCAGTATTTT. Translating gives CASGSGGTTDTQYF. The gene calls are TRBV3-1 (or the pseudogene TRBV3-2) and TRBJ2-3; 9 positions match TRBD2. The CDR3 has 14 residues. J was trimmed by 2 bases and V by 8 bases; bases with no gene match: 5. Germline V gives CDR1 LGHDT, CDR2 YNNKEL (reference sequence).

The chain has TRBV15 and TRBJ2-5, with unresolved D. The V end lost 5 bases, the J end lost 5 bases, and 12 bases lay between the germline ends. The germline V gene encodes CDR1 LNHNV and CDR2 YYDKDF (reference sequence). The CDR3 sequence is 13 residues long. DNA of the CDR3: TGTGCCACCAGCCCAACCAGTGGCGAGACCCAGTACTTC. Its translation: CATSPTSGETQYF.